This T cell receptor beta chain comes out of a study of OX40 agonist ivuxolimab in advanced cancers. On this clone itself: Its antigen is undetermined.

Study-wide results and caveats: The average count of expanded clones was higher among CD8+ T cells than among CD4+.

Repertoires were generated with immunoSEQ multiplex PCR, while TCRdb's copy carries only in-frame clones and drops some. The table includes 77,000 or so clones, around 92% detected once. Per the germline V gene, CDR1 is SGHRS and CDR2 is YFSETQ. V was shortened by 4 bases and J by 7 bases, with 18 bases between the two germline ends. The CDR3 contains 15 residues. The material was CD4+ or CD8+ T cells sorted from blood, obtained in a trial of the OX40 agonist ivuxolimab. The rearrangement uses TRBV5-1 and TRBJ2-1; D unresolved. This receptor was obtained from an adult with an advanced solid tumor such as melanoma, head and neck, liver or kidney cancer. This CDR3 reads CASSLRLGLANEQFF. CDR3 bases: TGCGCCAGCAGCCTACGACTGGGCCTTGCAAATGAGCAGTTCTTC.